The 5 T cell receptor beta chains presented below share a single source sample, sequenced in a study of cytomegalovirus exposure and HLA in healthy donors (dated by TCRdb to about 2017). Library method: the immunoSEQ multiplex PCR assay. For the multiplex PCR, a mixture combining 60 forward primers for TCR Vbeta segments and 13 reverse primers for TCR Jbeta segments was used. TCRdb took over this immuneACCESS table, retaining in-frame rearrangements with V and J assigned. Such tables are incomplete; in checked studies, under half of the missing clones stem from an unresolved V gene, and the remainder is unexplained. This sample has about 170,000 clones in its table, and 77% of those were observed once. About 2.9% of the sample is held by the ten biggest clonotypes. The sequencing input was PBMCs. These receptors were collected from a female donor in good health and CMV-seronegative.

This clone was seen once. The J gene is TRBJ1-1, the V gene TRBV19, with D perhaps TRBD1 (5 bases). The CDR3 has 15 residues. V lost 4 bases, J lost 2 bases, and 14 bases lay in between. The V gene's germline CDR1 is LNHDA and CDR2 SQIVND (reference sequence). The CDR3 reads CASSSRSQGNTEAFF. DNA for the CDR3: TGTGCCAGTAGTAGTCGTTCGCAGGGTAACACTGAAGCTTTCTTT. Full variable domain (rest looked up from reference TRBV19 and TRBJ1-1): DGGITQSPKYLFRKEGQNVTLSCEQNLNHDAMYWYRQDPGQGLRLIYYSQIVNDFQKGDIAEGYSVSREKKESFPLTVTSAQKNPTAFYLCASSSRSQGNTEAFFGQGTRLTVV.

This clone was seen once. The chain carries TRBV5-1 and TRBJ1-1, with TRBD1 as a possible D gene (5 bases). V lost 5 bases and J lost 1, with 9 bases in between. The CDR3 is 13 amino acids. Germline-derived CDR1 and CDR2 are SGHRS and YFSETQ. The CDR3 DNA sequence: TGCGCCAGCAGTCAAACAGGGAACACTGAAGCTTTCTTT. Amino acid sequence: CASSQTGNTEAFF.

V is TRBV5-6 and J is TRBJ1-1; TRBD1 agrees at 7 bases. Trimming removed 2 bases from V and 0 bases from J; junction bases left unmatched: 10. Germline V gene data show CDR1 as SGHDT and CDR2 as YYEEEE. There are 17 residues in the CDR3. CDR3 amino acids: CASSFLDRQRMNTEAFF. The CDR3 DNA reads TGTGCCAGCAGCTTTTTGGACAGGCAGCGAATGAACACTGAAGCTTTCTTT.

As concerns this clone: The sample contains more than one DNA sequence encoding this CDR3. The chain combines TRBV28 with TRBJ2-2; D call uncertain. CDR1 MDHEN and CDR2 SYDVKM come from the germline V gene. The CDR3 contains 11 residues. The germline V and J ends were trimmed by 3 bases and 7 bases, with 3 bases remaining between them. CDR3 in amino acids: CASSFIGELFF. CDR3 bases: TGTGCCAGCAGTTTTATCGGGGAGCTGTTTTTT.

This clone was counted a few times. The chain links TRBV5-4 to TRBJ1-6; weak D call: TRBD1 (5 bases). From germline, CDR1 is SGHNT and CDR2 YYREEE (reference sequence). The CDR3 covers 14 residues. Trimming took 7 bases from V and 10 from J, leaving 18 bases between them. The CDR3 DNA reads TGTGCCAGCGCCAGGGAGGCCATGGGCTCACCCCTCCACTTT. This codes for CASAREAMGSPLHF.